This passage covers 5 T cell receptor beta chains from one sample sequenced in a study of T cell responses to AZD1222 COVID-19 vaccine (dated by TCRdb to about 2021). The time point label, read with the paper, signifies: baseline before first vaccination. Library generation was performed with the immunoSEQ multiplex PCR assay. Not all clones reach the TCRdb copy of this immuneACCESS table, which keeps in-frame sequences only. Checked studies attribute under half of the gap to unresolved V genes and leave the rest unexplained. Across this sample there are under 80,000 clones, with approximately 80% seen only once. Around 21% of the sample goes to the ten largest clones. This sample comprised peripheral blood, obtained on day 0 of AZD1222 vaccination. These receptor sequences come from an adult in good health.

A single count supports this clone. The V and J genes are TRBV21-1 and TRBJ1-5; the DNA was not used to check the table's D call, TRBD1. TRBV21-1 is a recognized pseudogene. The CDR3 is 15 amino acids. The CDR3 DNA follows: TGTGCCAGCAGGGACGGGCAGGGGGTCAATCAGCCCCAGCATTTT. It codes for CASRDGQGVNQPQHF.

The rearrangement uses TRBV3-1 (or the pseudogene TRBV3-2) and TRBJ2-5; D unresolved. CDR1 is LGHDT, CDR2 YNNKEL, per germline (reference sequence). Trimming removed 6 bases at V and 3 bases at J, with 8 bases between. CDR3 length: 12 amino acids. CDR3 region: CASRSLKETQYF. DNA of the CDR3: TGTGCCAGCAGAAGCCTGAAAGAGACCCAGTACTTC.

The chain employs TRBV19 and TRBJ1-5, with D unresolved. The CDR3 extends over 17 amino acids. V lost 1 base and J lost 2, with 15 bases in between. Germline V gene sequence: CDR1 LNHDA, CDR2 SQIVND (reference sequence). Here the CDR3 DNA reads TGTGCCAGTAGTATAGGGACGGCACGTGCGGGCAATCAGCCCCAGCATTTT. Translating it yields CASSIGTARAGNQPQHF.

This clone was counted once. The J gene is TRBJ2-1, the V gene TRBV18; 7 bases are a match to TRBD2. The CDR3 loop spans 15 amino acids. The germline V gene has CDR1 KGHSH and CDR2 LQKENI. The J segment lost 3 bases and the V segment lost 2 bases, leaving 4 bases of the junction unmatched. The CDR3 coding sequence is TGTGCCAGCTCACCAGAACTAGCGTACTACAATGAGCAGTTCTTC. It is translated as CASSPELAYYNEQFF.

V is TRBV6-5 and J is TRBJ1-1; TRBD1 agrees at 7 bases. Germline V gene sequence: CDR1 MNHEY, CDR2 SVGAGI. The V and J ends lost 6 bases and 2 bases, in that order; junction bases with no gene match: 6. This CDR3 spans 14 amino acids. The CDR3 sequence is CASRVTGINTEAFF. In nucleotides, the CDR3 is TGTGCCAGCAGAGTGACAGGGATTAACACTGAAGCTTTCTTT.